Each of the 23 T cell receptor beta chains below was sequenced from the same sample in a study of molecular identifiers for immune sequencing clone quantification. TCRdb passed the PCR reads through MiXCR, listing each CDR3 protein once. Among some 320,000 distinct CDR3 sequences listed, roughly 23% were seen once. The source material was naive CD8+ T cells from blood, with Jurkat cell RNA spiked in. As to subset: FACS-sorted CD8+CD4-CCR7+CD45RA+ naive T cells. These receptors all stem from a human donor in good health. Some libraries in this study had Jurkat cell RNA spiked in.

This clonotype has at least ten counts. J is TRBJ2-7 and V is TRBV27; maybe TRBD2 (5 bases). The germline V gene has CDR1 MNHEY and CDR2 SMNVEV (reference sequence). This CDR3 has 12 amino acids. V lost 6 bases and J lost 5, with 11 bases in between. CDR3 amino acids: CASSPGNNEQYF. For the CDR3, the DNA is TGTGCCAGCAGCCCGGGAAACAACGAGCAGTACTTC.

This clonotype was seen at least ten times. The CDR3 sequence: CASRPSGGVTDTQYF. CDR3 bases: TGTGCCAGCAGACCTAGCGGGGGGGTCACAGATACGCAGTATTTT. The genes are TRBV7-6 and TRBJ2-3; 12 nucleotides align to TRBD2. The J segment lost 2 bases and the V segment lost 6 bases, leaving 3 bases of the junction unmatched. The CDR3 sequence is 15 residues long. Germline lookup yields CDR1 SGHVS and CDR2 FNYEAQ.

This clonotype showed up many times. The chain combines TRBV2 with TRBJ2-3; the match to TRBD2 covers 8 bases. The CDR3 contains 17 residues. V lost 0 bases, J lost 0 bases, and 5 bases stayed unmatched. CDR1 and CDR2 from the germline V gene are SNHLY and FYNNEI. The CDR3 DNA reads as TGTGCCAGCAGTGAAGCGGGAAAGCGGGGGAGCACAGATACGCAGTATTTT. Amino acid sequence: CASSEAGKRGSTDTQYF.

The sample holds many counts of this clonotype. The DNA for the CDR3 is TGTGCCAGCAGCTTAGCGACTGTATACAATGAGCAGTTCTTC. It yields the protein CASSLATVYNEQFF. The V gene is TRBV7-9, the J gene TRBJ2-1; no firm D call. V lost 0 bases and J 4 bases, leaving 7 bases between the germline ends. There are 14 residues in the CDR3. The germline CDR1 and CDR2 sequences are SEHNR and FQNEAQ (reference sequence).

The chain uses TRBV30 and TRBJ2-3, with TRBD2 matching over 8 bases. The CDR3 is made up of 14 amino acids. Germline V lookup: CDR1 GTSNPN, CDR2 SVGIG (reference sequence). Trimming took 0 bases from V and 6 from J; bases not matched to a gene: 5. Here the CDR3 reads CAWSVTSGADTQYF. For the CDR3, the DNA is TGTGCCTGGAGTGTAACTAGCGGAGCTGATACGCAGTATTTT.

Many counts were recorded for this clonotype. This chain links TRBV29-1 with TRBJ2-7; possibly TRBD1 for D (5 bases). In germline, CDR1 is SQVTM, CDR2 ANQGSEA. This CDR3 is built from 13 residues. Trimming took off 3 bases at V and 6 bases at J, with 15 bases between the two ends. As DNA, the CDR3 is TGCAGCGTTGAGGGGCCCGTGGGGTCCGAGCAGTACTTC. Protein: CSVEGPVGSEQYF.

This clonotype was seen more than once but under ten times. The chain carries TRBV11-2 and TRBJ2-7; no firm D call. In germline, CDR1 is SGHAT, CDR2 FQNNGV. V lost 0 bases to trimming and J lost 4 bases, with 7 bases between them. CDR3 size: 13 residues. As DNA, the CDR3 is TGTGCCAGCAGCTTAGATACGATGTACGAGCAGTACTTC. Protein product: CASSLDTMYEQYF.

This clonotype was seen at least ten times. As DNA, the CDR3 is TGTGCCTGGAGTGTAAAGGGGGGTGAGCAGTTCTTC. It specifies CAWSVKGGEQFF. The chain combines TRBV30 with TRBJ2-1, with D perhaps TRBD1 or TRBD2 (6 bases each). Germline V CDR1 and CDR2: GTSNPN, SVGIG (reference sequence). This CDR3 contains 12 residues. The V gene lost 0 bases and the J gene lost 9 bases, with 9 bases spanning the gap.

This clonotype was observed a few times. The rearrangement uses TRBV7-2 and TRBJ2-1; weak D call: TRBD2 (5 bases). CDR1 is SGHTA, CDR2 FQGNSA, per germline. Trimming left V 5 bases short and J 5 bases short, with 25 bases between. This CDR3 is built from 18 residues. CDR3 DNA: TGTGCCAGCAGCCAGGTGGGGATCTCGGGGTTATCCCACAATGAGCAGTTCTTC. It translates to CASSQVGISGLSHNEQFF.

J is TRBJ2-5 and V is TRBV24-1; D gene ambiguous. The CDR3 consists of 11 residues. The V gene lost 4 bases and the J gene lost 5 bases, with 4 bases spanning the gap. Germline values: CDR1 KGHDR, CDR2 SFDVKD. CDR3 amino acids: CATSEWETQYF. For the CDR3, the DNA is TGTGCCACCAGTGAGTGGGAGACCCAGTACTTC.

In this sample, this clonotype turned up many times. The chain has TRBV12-3 or TRBV12-4 and TRBJ2-5, with 8 bases lining up with TRBD2. The length of the CDR3 is 15 residues. After removal of 4 bases from V and 1 base from J, the junction contained 5 bases not matched to a gene. CDR3 in DNA: TGTGCCAGCAGTTCAAGCGGGGGACTCCAAGAGACCCAGTACTTC. Its protein is CASSSSGGLQETQYF.

This clonotype was counted a single time. One base away lies a much larger clone, so this may be a sequencing read error. Written as DNA, the CDR3 is TGTGCCTGGTGTCTGTCGGCAGGGGGAGAGCAGTACTTC. It is translated as CAWCLSAGGEQYF. V usage is TRBV30 and J usage is TRBJ2-7, with 7 bases aligning to TRBD1. This CDR3 is built from 13 residues. Germline-derived CDR1 and CDR2 are GTSNPN and SVGIG (reference sequence). The ends lost 5 bases at V and 7 bases at J; junction bases unmatched: 11. Based on the CDR3 plus reference TRBV30 and TRBJ2-7, the full variable domain is SQTIHQWPATLVQPVGSPLSLECTVEGTSNPNLYWYRQAAGRGLQLLFYSVGIGQISSEVPQNLSASRPQDRQFILSSKKLLLSDSGFYLCAWCLSAGGEQYFGPGTRLTVT.

Concerning this clonotype itself: At one boundary the junction diverges from the germline segment, which might be a read error. The chain couples TRBV14 to TRBJ2-3; unclear D gene. The germline V gene encodes CDR1 SGHDN and CDR2 FVKESK. The CDR3 is 13 amino acids. As DNA, the CDR3 is TGTGCCCGCAGCCTAATCTTAACAGATACGCAGTATTTT. Protein sequence: CARSLILTDTQYF.

This clonotype showed up many times. V gene TRBV12-3 or TRBV12-4 combines with J gene TRBJ1-4, with D possibly matching TRBD1 (5 bases). Trimming left V 3 bases short and J 7 bases short, with 12 bases between. This CDR3 spans 14 amino acids. Written as DNA, the CDR3 is TGTGCCAGCAGTTTCCTGCAGGGAGGTGAAAAACTGTTTTTT. It translates to CASSFLQGGEKLFF.

Turning to this clonotype: Because the CDR3 is missing its conserved closing phenylalanine or tryptophan, this is likely a read error. The genes are TRBV12-3 or TRBV12-4 and TRBJ1-2, with D possibly TRBD1 on 6 matching bases. V shed 6 bases and J shed 3 bases, with 14 bases lying between them. CDR3 length: 14 amino acids. CDR3 residues: CASSPTGSDYGYTL. CDR3 nucleotides: TGTGCCAGCAGCCCGACAGGTAGTGACTATGGCTACACCCTC.

There are many counts of this clonotype. This chain connects TRBV7-9 to TRBJ1-5; no clear D. Germline loops: CDR1 SEHNR, CDR2 FQNEAQ (reference sequence). The CDR3 totals 13 residues. The ends were cut back, 5 bases at V and 0 bases at J, with 5 bases in the middle. The CDR3 sequence is CASSTVSNQPQHF. Written as DNA, the CDR3 is TGTGCCAGCAGCACAGTTAGCAATCAGCCCCAGCATTTT.

This clonotype was seen only a few times. The CDR3 DNA reads as TGCGCCAGCAGCCAAGCGACTAGCGGGGGCCCTAGCACAGATACGCAGTATTTT. Amino acid sequence: CASSQATSGGPSTDTQYF. The chain links TRBV4-1 to TRBJ2-3, with TRBD2 matching over 12 bases. The CDR3 consists of 18 residues. The trim removed 1 base at V and 0 bases at J, leaving 5 bases unmatched. CDR1 MGHRA and CDR2 YSYEKL come from the germline V gene.

As concerns this clonotype: At one of its ends the junction is not consistent with the germline gene, which may arise from a read error. The V call is TRBV6-2 or TRBV6-3, the J call TRBJ1-5, with D unclear. From germline, CDR1 is MNHEY and CDR2 SVGEGT. The length of the CDR3 is 12 residues. Here the CDR3 reads CANSYSAQPQRF. In DNA, the CDR3 is TGTGCCAACAGTTACTCAGCTCAGCCCCAGCGTTTT.

About this clonotype: A read error may be the cause here, since a much bigger clone is one base away. The rearrangement joins TRBV5-6 to TRBJ1-5; D remains unclear. CDR1 is SGHDT and CDR2 is YYEEEE in the germline V gene. Between the trimmed V and J ends, which lost 1 base and 4 bases, there was a span of 12 bases. The CDR3 extends over 15 amino acids. CDR3 residues: CASSLRRPRNQPQHF. Here the CDR3 DNA reads TGTGCCAGCAGCTTGAGACGGCCCAGGAATCAGCCCCAGCATTTT.

This clonotype came up many times. The chain uses TRBV4-1 and TRBJ2-7; 8 bases map to TRBD2. The CDR3 length is 14 residues. V was clipped by 3 bases and J by 5 bases; unmatched bases: 6. Looked up from germline, CDR1 is MGHRA and CDR2 is YSYEKL. The CDR3 nucleotides are TGCGCCAGCAGCCATACCGGGACTAGAGACGAGCAGTACTTC. Protein product: CASSHTGTRDEQYF.

The rearrangement joins TRBV7-9 to TRBJ2-5; 7 positions agree with TRBD2. Trimming cost V 7 bases and J 5 bases; bases outside gene matches: 16. CDR1 is SEHNR and CDR2 is FQNEAQ in the germline V gene (reference sequence). This CDR3 spans 16 amino acids. The CDR3 DNA follows: TGTGCCAGCATTCTAGCGGTTACAGGTGGAGGGGAGACCCAGTACTTC. Its translation is CASILAVTGGGETQYF.

This chain links TRBV20-1 with TRBJ2-7; tentatively, D is TRBD1 (6 bases). This CDR3 is 12 amino acids long. The V and J ends lost 0 bases and 7 bases respectively, with 10 bases between them. Germline V gives CDR1 DFQATT, CDR2 SNEGSKA (reference sequence). CDR3 sequence reads: CSARDLGAEQYF. CDR3 bases: TGCAGTGCTAGAGATCTGGGGGCAGAGCAGTACTTC.

The CDR3 region has the DNA TGTGCCAGCAGTTTGAGGGGGGGTACAACGGTAACCTATGGCTACACCTTC. Its protein product is CASSLRGGTTVTYGYTF. The rearrangement links TRBV27 to TRBJ1-2, with a possible D match to TRBD1 (6 bases). Deletions cut 3 bases from V and 4 bases from J, with 21 bases between. Per the germline V gene, CDR1 is MNHEY and CDR2 is SMNVEV (reference sequence). The CDR3 sequence is 17 residues long.